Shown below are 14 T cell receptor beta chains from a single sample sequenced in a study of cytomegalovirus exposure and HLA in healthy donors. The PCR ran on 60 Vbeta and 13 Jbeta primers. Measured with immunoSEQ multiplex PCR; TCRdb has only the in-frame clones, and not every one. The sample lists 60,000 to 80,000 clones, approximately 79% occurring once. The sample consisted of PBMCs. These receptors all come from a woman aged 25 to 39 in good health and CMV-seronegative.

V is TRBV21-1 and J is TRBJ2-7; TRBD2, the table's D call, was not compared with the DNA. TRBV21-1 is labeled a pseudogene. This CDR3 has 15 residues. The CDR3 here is CASSTRLAETYEQYV. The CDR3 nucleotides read TGTGCCAGCAGCACCCGACTAGCGGAGACCTACGAGCAGTACGTC.

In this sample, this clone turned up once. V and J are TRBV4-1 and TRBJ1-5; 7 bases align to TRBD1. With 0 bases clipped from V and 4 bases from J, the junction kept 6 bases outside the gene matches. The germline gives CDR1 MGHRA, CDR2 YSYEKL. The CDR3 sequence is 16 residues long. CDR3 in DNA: TGCGCCAGCAGCCAAGATTGGCAGGGGGGTAATCAGCCCCAGCATTTT. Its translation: CASSQDWQGGNQPQHF.

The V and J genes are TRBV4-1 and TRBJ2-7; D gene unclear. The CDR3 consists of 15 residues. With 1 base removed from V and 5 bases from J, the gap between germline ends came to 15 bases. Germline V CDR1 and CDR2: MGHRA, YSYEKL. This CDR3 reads CASSQALGTSDEQYV. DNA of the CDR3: TGCGCCAGCAGCCAAGCGCTAGGAACGTCCGACGAGCAGTACGTC.

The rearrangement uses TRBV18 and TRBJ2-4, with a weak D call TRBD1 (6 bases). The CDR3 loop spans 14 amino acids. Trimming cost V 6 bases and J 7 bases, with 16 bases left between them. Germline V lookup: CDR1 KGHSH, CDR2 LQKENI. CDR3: CASSSTAGENIQYF. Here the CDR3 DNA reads TGTGCCAGCTCGTCAACCGCAGGGGAGAACATTCAGTACTTC.

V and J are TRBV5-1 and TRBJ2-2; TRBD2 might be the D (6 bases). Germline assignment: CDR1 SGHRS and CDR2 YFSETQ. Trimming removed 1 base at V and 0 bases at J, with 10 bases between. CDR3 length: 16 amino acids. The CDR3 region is CASSLFERANTGELFF. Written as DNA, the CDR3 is TGCGCCAGCAGCTTGTTCGAGCGGGCGAACACCGGGGAGCTGTTTTTT.

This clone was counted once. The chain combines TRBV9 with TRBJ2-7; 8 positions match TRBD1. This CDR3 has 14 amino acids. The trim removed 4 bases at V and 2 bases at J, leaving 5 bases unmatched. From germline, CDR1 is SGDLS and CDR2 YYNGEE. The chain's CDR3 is CASSNGQGPYEQYF. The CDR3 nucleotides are TGTGCCAGCAGCAACGGACAGGGACCCTACGAGCAGTACTTC. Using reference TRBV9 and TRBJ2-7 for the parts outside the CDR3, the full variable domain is DSGVTQTPKHLITATGQRVTLRCSPRSGDLSVYWYQQSLDQGLQFLIQYYNGEERAKGNILERFSAQQFPDLHSELNLSSLELGDSALYFCASSNGQGPYEQYFGPGTRLTVT.

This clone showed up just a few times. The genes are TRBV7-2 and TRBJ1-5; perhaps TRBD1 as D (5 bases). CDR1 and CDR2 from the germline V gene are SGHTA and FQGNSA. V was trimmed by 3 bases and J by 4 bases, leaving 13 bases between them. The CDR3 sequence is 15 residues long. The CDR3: CASSFDRGGNQPQHF. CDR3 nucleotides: TGTGCCAGCAGCTTCGACCGGGGGGGAAATCAGCCCCAGCATTTT.

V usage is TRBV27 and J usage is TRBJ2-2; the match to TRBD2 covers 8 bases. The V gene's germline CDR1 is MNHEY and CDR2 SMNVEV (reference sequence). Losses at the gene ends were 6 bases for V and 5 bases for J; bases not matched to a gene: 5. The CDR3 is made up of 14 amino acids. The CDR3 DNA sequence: TGTGCCAGCAGACCGGGACTAGGGACCGGGGAGCTGTTTTTT. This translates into CASRPGLGTGELFF.

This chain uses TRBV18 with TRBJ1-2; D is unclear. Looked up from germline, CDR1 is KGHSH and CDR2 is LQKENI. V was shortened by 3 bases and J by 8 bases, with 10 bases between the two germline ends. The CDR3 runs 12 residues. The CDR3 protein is CASSPGLNGYTF. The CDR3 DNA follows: TGTGCCAGCTCACCCGGACTAAACGGCTACACCTTC.

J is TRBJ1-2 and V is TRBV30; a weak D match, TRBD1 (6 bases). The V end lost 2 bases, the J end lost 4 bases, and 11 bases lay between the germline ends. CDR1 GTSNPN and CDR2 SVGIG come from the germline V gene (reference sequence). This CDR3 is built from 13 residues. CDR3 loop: CAWSQGGSYGYTF. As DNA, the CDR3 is TGTGCCTGGAGTCAAGGGGGTAGCTATGGCTACACCTTC. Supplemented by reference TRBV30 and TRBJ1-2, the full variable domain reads SQTIHQWPATLVQPVGSPLSLECTVEGTSNPNLYWYRQAAGRGLQLLFYSVGIGQISSEVPQNLSASRPQDRQFILSSKKLLLSDSGFYLCAWSQGGSYGYTFGSGTRLTVV.

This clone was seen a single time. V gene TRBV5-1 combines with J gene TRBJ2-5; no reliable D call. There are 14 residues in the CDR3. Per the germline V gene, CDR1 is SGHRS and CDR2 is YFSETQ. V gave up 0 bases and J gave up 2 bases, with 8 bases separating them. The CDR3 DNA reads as TGCGCCAGCAGCTTGGCTCTGACACAAGAGACCCAGTACTTC. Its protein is CASSLALTQETQYF. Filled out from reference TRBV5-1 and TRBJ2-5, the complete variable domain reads KAGVTQTPRYLIKTRGQQVTLSCSPISGHRSVSWYQQTPGQGLQFLFEYFSETQRNKGNFPGRFSGRQFSNSRSEMNVSTLELGDSALYLCASSLALTQETQYFGPGTRLLVL.

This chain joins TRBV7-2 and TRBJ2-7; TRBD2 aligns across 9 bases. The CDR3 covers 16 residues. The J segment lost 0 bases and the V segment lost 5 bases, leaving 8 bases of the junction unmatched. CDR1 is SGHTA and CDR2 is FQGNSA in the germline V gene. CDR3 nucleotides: TGTGCCAGCAGCGCGGGGGGGGCTTTTGGCTCCTACGAGCAGTACTTC. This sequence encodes CASSAGGAFGSYEQYF.

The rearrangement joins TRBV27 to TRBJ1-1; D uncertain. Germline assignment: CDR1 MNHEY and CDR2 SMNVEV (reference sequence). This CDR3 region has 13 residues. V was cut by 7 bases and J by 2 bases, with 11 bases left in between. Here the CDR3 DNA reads TGTGCCAGCACCGACACGATAAACACTGAAGCTTTCTTT. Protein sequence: CASTDTINTEAFF.

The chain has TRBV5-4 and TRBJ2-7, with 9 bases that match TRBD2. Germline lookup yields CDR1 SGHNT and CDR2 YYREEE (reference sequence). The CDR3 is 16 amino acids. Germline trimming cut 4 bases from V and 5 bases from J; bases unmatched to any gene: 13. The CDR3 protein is CASSPRGRGGADEQYF. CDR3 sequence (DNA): TGTGCCAGCAGCCCCCGGGGGCGGGGGGGCGCGGACGAGCAGTACTTC.